The 26 T cell receptor beta chains presented below share a single source sample, sequenced in a study of shared clonotypes between healthy human individuals. Naivety among CD8 cells was defined by CD45RO negativity and positive CCR7 selection, thereby excluding terminally differentiated effector memory CD45RA+ cells. The protocol was immunoSEQ multiplex PCR, while the TCRdb copy is restricted to in-frame clones and leaves out a portion. The table includes about 590,000 clones, 95% detected once. The sequenced material came from naive CD8+ T cells sorted from blood. The receptor set was obtained from a woman in her twenties or thirties in good health.

V gene TRBV19 combines with J gene TRBJ2-7; 7 nucleotides align to TRBD2. Looked up from germline, CDR1 is LNHDA and CDR2 is SQIVND (reference sequence). The CDR3 is 16 residues long. With 0 bases clipped from V and 0 bases from J, the junction kept 5 bases outside the gene matches. The CDR3 region is CASSIDNSGRSYEQYF. The CDR3 DNA reads as TGTGCCAGTAGTATAGATAATAGCGGGCGCTCCTACGAGCAGTACTTC.

The chain is built from TRBV9 and TRBJ2-7; D possibly uses TRBD1 or TRBD2 (5 bases each). Germline loops: CDR1 SGDLS, CDR2 YYNGEE. The V and J ends lost 6 bases and 3 bases respectively, with 13 bases between them. The CDR3 runs 13 residues. The DNA for the CDR3 is TGTGCCAGCACCGTGGGGGAAGGCTACGAGCAGTACTTC. This codes for CASTVGEGYEQYF. The full variable domain, its missing parts supplied by reference TRBV9 and TRBJ2-7, is DSGVTQTPKHLITATGQRVTLRCSPRSGDLSVYWYQQSLDQGLQFLIQYYNGEERAKGNILERFSAQQFPDLHSELNLSSLELGDSALYFCASTVGEGYEQYFGPGTRLTVT.

This clone is a singleton in its sample. This sequence joins TRBV28 and TRBJ1-1, with 9 nucleotides matching TRBD1. Trimming cost V 3 bases and J 4 bases; bases outside gene matches: 6. There are 15 residues in the CDR3. From germline, CDR1 is MDHEN and CDR2 SYDVKM. The CDR3 DNA follows: TGTGCCAGCAGTTTGCCGGACAGGGGAGCCACTGAAGCTTTCTTT. Translation: CASSLPDRGATEAFF.

This chain connects TRBV19 to TRBJ1-5, with 7 bases that match TRBD1. CDR3 length: 14 amino acids. The J segment lost 4 bases and the V segment lost 4 bases, leaving 4 bases of the junction unmatched. Germline V CDR1 and CDR2: LNHDA, SQIVND (reference sequence). CDR3 bases: TGTGCCAGTAGTACCGGGACAGCTAATCAGCCCCAGCATTTT. It translates to CASSTGTANQPQHF.

The chain joins TRBV30 to TRBJ2-1; D remains ambiguous. The V gene's germline CDR1 is GTSNPN and CDR2 SVGIG (reference sequence). The CDR3 runs 12 residues. The V and J ends lost 0 bases and 6 bases respectively, with 6 bases between them. CDR3 coding DNA: TGTGCCTGGAGTGTGGTAGGCAATGAGCAGTTCTTC. Encoded protein: CAWSVVGNEQFF.

The rearrangement links TRBV27 to TRBJ2-7; 10 bases agree with TRBD2. The CDR3 contains 16 residues. Trimming removed 5 bases from V and 2 bases from J; junction bases left unmatched: 9. CDR1 is MNHEY, CDR2 SMNVEV, per germline (reference sequence). CDR3 loop: CASSTSAGGFPYEQYF. The CDR3 DNA follows: TGTGCCAGCAGTACGTCAGCGGGAGGGTTCCCCTACGAGCAGTACTTC.

Comment on this clone: Other DNA sequences of this sample code for an identical CDR3. The V and J genes are TRBV30 and TRBJ2-7; TRBD2 aligns across 7 bases. The trim removed 0 bases at V and 3 bases at J, leaving 2 bases unmatched. The CDR3 runs 13 residues. Per the germline V gene, CDR1 is GTSNPN and CDR2 is SVGIG (reference sequence). Here the CDR3 reads CAWSVASGYEQYF. The CDR3 DNA follows: TGTGCCTGGAGTGTAGCTAGCGGCTACGAGCAGTACTTC.

The rearrangement uses TRBV6-1 and TRBJ2-1; D gene uncertain. The CDR3 totals 12 residues. Germline V gives CDR1 MNHNS, CDR2 SASEGT. Trimming removed 3 bases from V and 3 bases from J, with 3 bases in between. The CDR3 loop reads CASSDHYNEQFF. The CDR3 bases are TGTGCCAGCAGTGACCACTACAATGAGCAGTTCTTC.

V gene TRBV9 combines with J gene TRBJ2-1, with 7 bases fitting TRBD2. CDR1 and CDR2 (germline): SGDLS, YYNGEE. The junction had 15 bases not matched to a gene; V was cut back by 2 bases and J by 7 bases. The CDR3 has 17 residues. CDR3 DNA sequence: TGTGCCAGCAGCGTCAAATCCGGGAGGAACACGGGGAATGAGCAGTTCTTC. This codes for CASSVKSGRNTGNEQFF.

This chain joins TRBV27 and TRBJ2-3; D is undetermined. The CDR3 sequence is 15 residues long. Germline CDR1 reads MNHEY; CDR2 reads SMNVEV (reference sequence). The ends were cut back, 2 bases at V and 2 bases at J, with 11 bases in the middle. The CDR3 sequence: CASSLMSGNTDTQYF. The DNA for the CDR3 is TGTGCCAGCAGTTTAATGTCTGGGAACACAGATACGCAGTATTTT.

This chain joins TRBV27 and TRBJ2-7, with 9 bases matching TRBD2. Germline CDR1 and CDR2: MNHEY and SMNVEV (reference sequence). With V trimmed by 5 bases and J by 2 bases, 13 bases remained unmatched. The CDR3 sequence is 17 residues long. In DNA form, the CDR3 reads TGTGCCAGCAGTCTCCATATAGCGGGAGAAGGGACCTACGAGCAGTACTTC. Protein: CASSLHIAGEGTYEQYF.

This sequence joins TRBV2 and TRBJ2-1; D is unresolved. CDR3 length equals 14 residues. V lost 3 bases and J lost 3, with 9 bases in between. The V gene's germline CDR1 is SNHLY and CDR2 FYNNEI. Written as DNA, the CDR3 is TGTGCCAGCAGTGATGTGGGATACTACAATGAGCAGTTCTTC. Encoded protein: CASSDVGYYNEQFF. The whole variable domain, remainder taken from reference TRBV2 and TRBJ2-1, is EPEVTQTPSHQVTQMGQEVILRCVPISNHLYFYWYRQILGQKVEFLVSFYNNEISEKSEIFDDQFSVERPDGSNFTLKIRSTKLEDSAMYFCASSDVGYYNEQFFGPGTRLTVL.

The gene calls are TRBV4-1 and TRBJ2-5; D not resolved. Between the trimmed V and J ends, which lost 2 bases and 5 bases, there was a span of 15 bases. Germline CDR1 is MGHRA and CDR2 is YSYEKL. The length of the CDR3 is 15 residues. CDR3 amino acids: CASSQLSEPAETQYF. The CDR3, as DNA: TGCGCCAGCAGCCAACTTTCCGAGCCCGCGGAGACCCAGTACTTC.

The genes are TRBV7-9 and TRBJ2-7; D may be TRBD2 (6 bases). The CDR3 contains 14 residues. CDR1 SEHNR and CDR2 FQNEAQ come from the germline V gene (reference sequence). The V end lost 1 base, the J end lost 5 bases, and 12 bases lay between the germline ends. In nucleotides, the CDR3 is TGTGCCAGCAGCTTAGATCGGGGGTCCGACGAGCAGTACTTC. Translating it yields CASSLDRGSDEQYF.

The chain couples TRBV4-1 to TRBJ2-2; TRBD2 aligns across 7 bases. Germline CDR1 MGHRA, CDR2 YSYEKL. The CDR3 covers 18 residues. The J segment lost 0 bases and the V segment lost 2 bases, leaving 9 bases of the junction unmatched. This CDR3 reads CASSQPDRDYSNTGELFF. The DNA for the CDR3 is TGCGCCAGCAGCCAACCTGACCGGGACTATTCGAACACCGGGGAGCTGTTTTTT.

This chain connects TRBV9 to TRBJ2-1, with D perhaps being TRBD1 or TRBD2 (5 bases each). The CDR3 spans 12 residues. The V end lost 3 bases, the J end lost 12 bases, and 13 bases lay between the germline ends. In germline, CDR1 is SGDLS, CDR2 YYNGEE. The CDR3: CASSAFLGGQFF. DNA of the CDR3: TGTGCCAGCAGCGCCTTCCTTGGGGGGCAGTTCTTC. Full variable domain (rest looked up from reference TRBV9 and TRBJ2-1): DSGVTQTPKHLITATGQRVTLRCSPRSGDLSVYWYQQSLDQGLQFLIQYYNGEERAKGNILERFSAQQFPDLHSELNLSSLELGDSALYFCASSAFLGGQFFGPGTRLTVL.

The gene calls are TRBV27 and TRBJ2-1; 7 bases agree with TRBD2. The junction had 14 bases not matched to a gene; V was cut back by 5 bases and J by 7 bases. Germline V CDR1 and CDR2: MNHEY, SMNVEV (reference sequence). The CDR3 spans 16 residues. The CDR3 loop is CASSPPQGLPVNEQFF. DNA of the CDR3: TGTGCCAGCAGTCCCCCCCAGGGACTACCGGTGAATGAGCAGTTCTTC.

This chain joins TRBV27 and TRBJ2-1, with 11 bases aligning to TRBD2. Per the germline V gene, CDR1 is MNHEY and CDR2 is SMNVEV (reference sequence). The CDR3 spans 19 residues. The V gene end was trimmed by 8 bases and the J gene end by 3 bases; junction bases not matched to a gene: 18. CDR3 amino acids: CASCVGGLAGMGGYNEQFF. CDR3 DNA: TGTGCCAGCTGCGTTGGAGGACTAGCGGGCATGGGAGGCTACAATGAGCAGTTCTTC.

V usage is TRBV29-1 and J usage is TRBJ2-2; D not resolved. The CDR3 has 13 amino acids. The V end was cut by 2 bases, the J end by 4 bases, with 8 bases between. Germline lookup yields CDR1 SQVTM and CDR2 ANQGSEA. The CDR3 DNA follows: TGCAGCGTTGAACTGCGAGGCACCGGGGAGCTGTTTTTT. Its protein product is CSVELRGTGELFF.

The chain couples TRBV5-4 to TRBJ1-1; D remains ambiguous. CDR3 length: 14 residues. Trimming left V 2 bases short and J 0 bases short, with 8 bases between. Germline V gene sequence: CDR1 SGHNT, CDR2 YYREEE (reference sequence). The CDR3 is CASSFRQMNTEAFF. CDR3 bases: TGTGCCAGCAGCTTTCGGCAGATGAACACTGAAGCTTTCTTT.

This clone was observed a handful of times. The CDR3 bases are TGCGCCAGCAGCCGAATGGGACAACGGAACACTGAAGCTTTCTTT. It codes for CASSRMGQRNTEAFF. This rearrangement joins TRBV4-1 to TRBJ1-1, with D tentatively TRBD1 (6 bases). CDR1 and CDR2 (germline): MGHRA, YSYEKL. Deletions cut 4 bases from V and 1 base from J, with 13 bases between. CDR3 length equals 15 residues.

CDR3 residues: CAISESELSYEQYF. CDR3 DNA: TGTGCCATCAGTGAGTCGGAGTTATCCTACGAGCAGTACTTC. The genes are TRBV10-3 and TRBJ2-7; unclear D gene. Germline values: CDR1 ENHRY, CDR2 SYGVKD. This CDR3 has 14 residues. Trimming stripped 0 bases from V and 1 base from J, with 7 bases between.

This chain connects TRBV27 to TRBJ2-7; 11 bases are shared with TRBD1. After removal of 3 bases from V and 6 bases from J, the junction contained 4 bases not matched to a gene. Per germline, CDR1 MNHEY and CDR2 SMNVEV (reference sequence). This CDR3 is 14 amino acids long. The CDR3 loop is CASSLGQGVGEQYF. CDR3 in DNA: TGTGCCAGCAGTTTGGGACAGGGGGTTGGCGAGCAGTACTTC.

The V call is TRBV19, the J call TRBJ2-7, with D possibly being TRBD1 or TRBD2 (6 bases each). This CDR3 comprises 16 residues. CDR1 is LNHDA and CDR2 is SQIVND in the germline V gene (reference sequence). The germline V and J ends were trimmed by 3 bases and 0 bases, with 15 bases remaining between them. In DNA, the CDR3 is TGTGCCAGTAGTATTTTCGGGGGCCTAAACTCCTACGAGCAGTACTTC. Protein sequence: CASSIFGGLNSYEQYF. Looking up the rest from reference TRBV19 and TRBJ2-7 gives the full variable domain: DGGITQSPKYLFRKEGQNVTLSCEQNLNHDAMYWYRQDPGQGLRLIYYSQIVNDFQKGDIAEGYSVSREKKESFPLTVTSAQKNPTAFYLCASSIFGGLNSYEQYFGPGTRLTVT.

The chain has TRBV11-2 and TRBJ1-6; the D is unclear. CDR1 SGHAT and CDR2 FQNNGV come from the germline V gene. This CDR3 is 15 amino acids long. V lost 0 bases, J lost 5 bases, and 8 bases lay in between. CDR3 residues: CASSLEVLHNSPLHF. In DNA form, the CDR3 reads TGTGCCAGCAGCTTAGAGGTGTTGCATAATTCACCCCTCCACTTT.

This chain joins TRBV9 and TRBJ2-1, with 7 bases lining up with TRBD1. This CDR3 spans 17 amino acids. Germline CDR1 is SGDLS and CDR2 is YYNGEE. With V trimmed by 0 bases and J by 0 bases, 6 bases remained unmatched. The CDR3, as DNA: TGTGCCAGCAGCGTAGCCCTACAGGGGAGCTCCTACAATGAGCAGTTCTTC. It codes for CASSVALQGSSYNEQFF.